The source of this TCR beta chain is a study of T cells expressing NK-cell markers. The CDR3 has 14 amino acids. Germline V gene sequence: CDR1 SGHAT, CDR2 FQNNGV. Remarks on this clonotype: The target antigen is unknown.

The study's findings and limits: Of CD8+ T cells, roughly 1.0-8% belonged to dominant NKG2C+ clonotypes in 5 or 6 donors.

TCRdb re-called the 5' RACE reads and gives one entry per CDR3 protein, without DNA. Its listing shows a few hundred thousand distinct CDR3 sequences. Sequenced sample: blood T cells: a sorted CD56 or NKG2C T cell subset, CD4+ or CD8+ T cells, or bulk PBMC T cells (not recorded which). This chain uses TRBV11-2 with TRBJ2-1; TCRdb gives TRBD1 as the D gene, but with no DNA this cannot be confirmed. The sequence was collected from a man aged 18-75 years in good health. CDR3 protein: CASSPRPGGDEQFF.